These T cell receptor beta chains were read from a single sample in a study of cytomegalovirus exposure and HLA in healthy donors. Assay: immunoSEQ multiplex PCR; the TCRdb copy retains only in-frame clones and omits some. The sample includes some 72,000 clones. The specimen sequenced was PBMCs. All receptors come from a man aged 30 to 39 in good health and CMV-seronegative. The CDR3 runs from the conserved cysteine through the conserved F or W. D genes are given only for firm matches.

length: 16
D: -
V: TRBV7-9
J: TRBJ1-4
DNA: TGTGCCAGCAGCTTAGGCGGGGGGGTCGTAAGTGAAAAACTGTTTTTT
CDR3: CASSLGGGVVSEKLFF

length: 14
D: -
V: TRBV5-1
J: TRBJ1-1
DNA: TGCGCCAGCAGCTCTACGGGGATGGACACTGAAGCTTTCTTT
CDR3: CASSSTGMDTEAFF

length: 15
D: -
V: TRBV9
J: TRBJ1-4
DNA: TGTGCCAGCAGCCCACGGGGGGGGCTTGGGGAAAAACTGTTTTTT
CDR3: CASSPRGGLGEKLFF

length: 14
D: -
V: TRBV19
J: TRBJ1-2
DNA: TGTGCCAGTAGGAAGTCAGGGGTTAACTATGGCTACACCTTC
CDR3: CASRKSGVNYGYTF

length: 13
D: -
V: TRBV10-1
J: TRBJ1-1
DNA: TGCGCCAGCAGTGAGTCCTCGACTTTGGGAGCTTTCTTT
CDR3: CASSESSTLGAFF

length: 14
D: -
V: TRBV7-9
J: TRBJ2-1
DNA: TGTGCCAGCAGCTTAGGAGGTCCGGTGAGGGAGCAGTTCTTC
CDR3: CASSLGGPVREQFF

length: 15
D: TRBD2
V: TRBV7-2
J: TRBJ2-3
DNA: TGTGCCAGCAGCTCCCGGACTAGCCTCACAGATACGCAGTATTTT
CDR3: CASSSRTSLTDTQYF

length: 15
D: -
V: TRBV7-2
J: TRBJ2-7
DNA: TGTGCCAGCAGCTTAGGTGGGACTTGGGCCTACGAGCAGTACTTC
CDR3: CASSLGGTWAYEQYF

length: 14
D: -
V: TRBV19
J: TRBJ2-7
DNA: TGTGCCAGTAGTACCCAAGGGGGGGGATACGAGCAGTACTTC
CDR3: CASSTQGGGYEQYF

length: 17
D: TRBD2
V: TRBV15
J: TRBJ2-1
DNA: TGTGCCACCAGCAGAGTAAGGCTAGCGGACTCCTACAATGAGCAGTTCTTC
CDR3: CATSRVRLADSYNEQFF

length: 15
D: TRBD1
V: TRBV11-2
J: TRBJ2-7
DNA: TGTGCCAGCAGCTTAGGGAGGACAGGGGGCTACGAGCAGTACTTC
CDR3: CASSLGRTGGYEQYF

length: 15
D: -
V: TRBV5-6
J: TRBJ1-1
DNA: TGTGCCAGCAGCTTCATCCGGGGGATGAACACTGAAGCTTTCTTT
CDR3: CASSFIRGMNTEAFF

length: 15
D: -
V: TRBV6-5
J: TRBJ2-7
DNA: TGTGCCAGCAGTTACAAGGACAGCTCTCTCTACGAGCAGTACTTC
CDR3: CASSYKDSSLYEQYF

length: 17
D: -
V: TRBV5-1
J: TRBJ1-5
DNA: TGCGCCAGCAGTTCCGGCCCTCTGGACAGCAGAAATCAGCCCCAGCATTTT
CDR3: CASSSGPLDSRNQPQHF

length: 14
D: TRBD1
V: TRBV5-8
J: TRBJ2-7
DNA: TGTGCCAGCAGCTTGTACTTAACAGGGGGCGAGCAGTACTTC
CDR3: CASSLYLTGGEQYF

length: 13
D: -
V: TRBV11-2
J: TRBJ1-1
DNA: TGTGCCAGCAGCTTCGGCAGGGTCGCTGAAGCTTTCTTT
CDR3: CASSFGRVAEAFF

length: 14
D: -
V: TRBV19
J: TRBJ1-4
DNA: TGTGCCAGTAGTATTAGCGGAGGGAATGAAAAACTGTTTTTT
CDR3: CASSISGGNEKLFF

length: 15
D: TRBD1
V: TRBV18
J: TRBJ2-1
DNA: TGTGCCAGCTCCCCTGGGACAGGGGGCCTGAATGAGCAGTTCTTC
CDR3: CASSPGTGGLNEQFF

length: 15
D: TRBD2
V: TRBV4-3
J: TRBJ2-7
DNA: TGCGCCAGCAGCCAAACATACGGGAGGGTCGACGAGCAGTACTTC
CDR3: CASSQTYGRVDEQYF

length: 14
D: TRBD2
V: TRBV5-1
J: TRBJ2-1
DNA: TGCGCCAGCAGCTTTTTAGCGGGGTACAATGAGCAGTTCTTC
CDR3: CASSFLAGYNEQFF

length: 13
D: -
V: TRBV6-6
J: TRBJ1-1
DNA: TGTGCCAGCAGCCATACAGGGAAAGATGAAGCTTTCTTT
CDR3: CASSHTGKDEAFF

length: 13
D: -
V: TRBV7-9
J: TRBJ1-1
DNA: TGTGCCAGCAGCTCCAGGGTGAACACTGAAGCTTTCTTT
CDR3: CASSSRVNTEAFF

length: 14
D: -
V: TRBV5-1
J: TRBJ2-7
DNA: TGCGCCAGCAGCCCGAGTAAAGGGGGCTACGAGCAGTACTTC
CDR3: CASSPSKGGYEQYF

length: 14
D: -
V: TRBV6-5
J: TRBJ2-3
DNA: TGTGCCAGCAGTTACTCGACGACAGGAGATACGCAGTATTTT
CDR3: CASSYSTTGDTQYF

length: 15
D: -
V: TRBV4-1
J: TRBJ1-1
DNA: TGCGCCAGCAGCCATCAACAGGGAGTGAACACTGAAGCTTTCTTT
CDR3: CASSHQQGVNTEAFF

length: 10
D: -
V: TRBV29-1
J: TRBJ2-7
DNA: TGCAGCGTGCTAGAGTACGAGCAGTACTTC
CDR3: CSVLEYEQYF

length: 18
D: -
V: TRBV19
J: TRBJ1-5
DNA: TGTGCCAGTAGTATAGGGGCAGCCAGCCCCCCGGTCAATCAGCCCCAGCATTTT
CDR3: CASSIGAASPPVNQPQHF

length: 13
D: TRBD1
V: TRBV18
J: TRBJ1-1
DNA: TGTGCCAGCCAGGGACAGGGGGACACTGAAGCTTTCTTT
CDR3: CASQGQGDTEAFF

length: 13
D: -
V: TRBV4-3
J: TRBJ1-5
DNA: TGCGCCAGCAGCCAGGGGCTATATCAGCCCCAGCATTTT
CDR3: CASSQGLYQPQHF

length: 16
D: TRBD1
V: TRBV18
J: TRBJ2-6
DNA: TGTGCCAGCTCACCATTGACAGGGGCTGGGGCCAACGTCCTGACTTTC
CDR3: CASSPLTGAGANVLTF

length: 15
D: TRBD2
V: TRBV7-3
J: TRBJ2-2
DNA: TGTGCCAGCAGCCCCGGACTAGCGGGGACCGGGGAGCTGTTTTTT
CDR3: CASSPGLAGTGELFF

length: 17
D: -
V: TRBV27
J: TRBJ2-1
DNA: TGTGCCAGCAGTTTTGTCACCCGGGAGACCACGGGGAATGAGCAGTTCTTC
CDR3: CASSFVTRETTGNEQFF

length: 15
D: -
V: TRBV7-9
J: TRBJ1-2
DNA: TGTGCCAGCAGCTCCTCCCCCTTAATCGACTATGGCTACACCTTC
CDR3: CASSSSPLIDYGYTF

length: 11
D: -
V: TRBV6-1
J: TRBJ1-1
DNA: TGTGCCAGCAGGGTAACAGGGTCAGCTTTCTTT
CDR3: CASRVTGSAFF

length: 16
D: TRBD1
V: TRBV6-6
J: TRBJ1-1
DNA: TGTGCCAGCAGAACTCCGGGACAGGGGGCGAACACTGAAGCTTTCTTT
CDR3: CASRTPGQGANTEAFF

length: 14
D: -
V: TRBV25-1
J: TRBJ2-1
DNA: TGTGCCAGCAGTGACCTGGGAGAAGAGAATGAGCAGTTCTTC
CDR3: CASSDLGEENEQFF

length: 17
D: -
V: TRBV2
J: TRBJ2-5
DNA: TGTGCCAGCAGTGAAGCGGCTACGGCAGCGGGCCGAGAGACCCAGTACTTC
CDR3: CASSEAATAAGRETQYF

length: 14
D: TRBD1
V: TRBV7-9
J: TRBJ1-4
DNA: TGTGCCAGCAGCGACAGGGGTCATGCTGAAAAACTGTTTTTT
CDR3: CASSDRGHAEKLFF

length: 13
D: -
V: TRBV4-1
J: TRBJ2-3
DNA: TGCGCCAGCAGCCAACTTGGAGGGGATACGCAGTATTTT
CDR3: CASSQLGGDTQYF

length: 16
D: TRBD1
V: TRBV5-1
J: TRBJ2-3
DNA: TGCGCCAGCAGCGGCAGGACAGGGATTAGCACAGATACGCAGTATTTT
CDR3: CASSGRTGISTDTQYF

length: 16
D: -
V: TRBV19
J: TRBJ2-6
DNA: TGTGCCAGTACCTCCCACACAGGGCTTGGGGCCAACGTCCTGACTTTC
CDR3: CASTSHTGLGANVLTF

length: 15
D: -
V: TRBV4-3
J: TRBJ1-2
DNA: TGCGCCAGCAGCCAAACCCAGCGGGTGAACTATGGCTACACCTTC
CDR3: CASSQTQRVNYGYTF

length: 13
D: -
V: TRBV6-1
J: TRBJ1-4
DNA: TGTGCCAGCAGTGACAGGGGATATAAAAAACTGTTTTTT
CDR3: CASSDRGYKKLFF

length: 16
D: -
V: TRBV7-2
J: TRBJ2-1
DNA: TGTGCCAGCAGCTTTCTGAGCGGAGCCCTCGGGAATGAGCAGTTCTTC
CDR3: CASSFLSGALGNEQFF

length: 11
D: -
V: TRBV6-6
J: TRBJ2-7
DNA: TGTGCCAGCACTGTACAGGGCGAGCAGTACTTC
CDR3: CASTVQGEQYF

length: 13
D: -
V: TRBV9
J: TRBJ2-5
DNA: TGTGCCAGCAGCGTAGGGCTCCTAGAGACCCAGTACTTC
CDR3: CASSVGLLETQYF

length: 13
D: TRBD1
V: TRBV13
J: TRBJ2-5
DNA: TGTGCCAGCAGCTTCGACAGGGAAGAGACCCAGTACTTC
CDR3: CASSFDREETQYF

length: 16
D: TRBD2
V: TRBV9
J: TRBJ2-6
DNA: TGTGCCAGCAGCTCACGCGGGGGGGCTGGGGCCAACGTCCTGACTTTC
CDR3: CASSSRGGAGANVLTF

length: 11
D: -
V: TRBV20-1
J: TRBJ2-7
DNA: TGCAGTGCTTCGCGGGACTCCGAGCAGTACTTC
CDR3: CSASRDSEQYF

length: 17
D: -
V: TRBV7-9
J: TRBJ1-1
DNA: TGTGCCAGCAGCTTAGGATTGACGGGGGAGACGGACACTGAAGCTTTCTTT
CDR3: CASSLGLTGETDTEAFF

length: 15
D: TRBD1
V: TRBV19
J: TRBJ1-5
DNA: TGTGCCAGTAGGACCACCGGGACAGGGGAACAGCCCCAGCATTTT
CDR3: CASRTTGTGEQPQHF

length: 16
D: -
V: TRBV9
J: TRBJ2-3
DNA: TGTGCCAGCAGCGAACAGAGGACTATGAGCACAGATACGCAGTATTTT
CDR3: CASSEQRTMSTDTQYF

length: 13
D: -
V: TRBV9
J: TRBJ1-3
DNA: TGTGCCAGCAGCGTAGACTTTGGAAACACCATATATTTT
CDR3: CASSVDFGNTIYF

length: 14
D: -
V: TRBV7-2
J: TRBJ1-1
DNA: TGTGCCAGCAGCTTAAGTGGTAGCAGGGATTATGCTTTCTTT
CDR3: CASSLSGSRDYAFF

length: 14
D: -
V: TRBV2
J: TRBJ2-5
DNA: TGTGCCACCCCCGGGACAACCAAAGGGGAGACCCAGTACTTC
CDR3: CATPGTTKGETQYF